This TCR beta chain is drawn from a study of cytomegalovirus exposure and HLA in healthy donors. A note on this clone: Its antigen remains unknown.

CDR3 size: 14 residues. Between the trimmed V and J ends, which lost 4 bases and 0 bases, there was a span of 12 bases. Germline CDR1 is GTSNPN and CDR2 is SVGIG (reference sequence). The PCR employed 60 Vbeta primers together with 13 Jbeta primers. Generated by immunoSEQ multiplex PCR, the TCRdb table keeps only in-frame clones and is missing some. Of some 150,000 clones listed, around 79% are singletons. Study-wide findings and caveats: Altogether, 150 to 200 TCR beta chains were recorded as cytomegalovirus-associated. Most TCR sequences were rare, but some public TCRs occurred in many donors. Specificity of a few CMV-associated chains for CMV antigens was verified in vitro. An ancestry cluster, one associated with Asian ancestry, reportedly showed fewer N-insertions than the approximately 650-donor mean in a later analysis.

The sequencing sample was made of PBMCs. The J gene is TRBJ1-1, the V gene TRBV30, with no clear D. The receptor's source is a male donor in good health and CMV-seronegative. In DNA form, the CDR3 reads TGTGCCTGGATCGAGCGGCCCATGAACACTGAAGCTTTCTTT. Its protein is CAWIERPMNTEAFF.